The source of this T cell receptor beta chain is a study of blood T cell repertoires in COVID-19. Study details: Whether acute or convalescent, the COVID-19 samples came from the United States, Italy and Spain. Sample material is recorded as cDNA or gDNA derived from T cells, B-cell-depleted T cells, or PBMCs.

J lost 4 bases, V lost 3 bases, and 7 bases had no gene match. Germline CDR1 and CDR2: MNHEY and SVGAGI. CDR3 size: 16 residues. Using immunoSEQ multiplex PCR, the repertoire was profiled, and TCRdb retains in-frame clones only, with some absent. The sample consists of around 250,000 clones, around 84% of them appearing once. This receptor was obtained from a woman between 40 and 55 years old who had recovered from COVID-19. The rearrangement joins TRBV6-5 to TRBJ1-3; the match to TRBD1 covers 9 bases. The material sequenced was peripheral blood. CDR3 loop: CASSYGTGTGGNTIYF. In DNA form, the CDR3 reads TGTGCCAGCAGTTATGGGACAGGGACTGGAGGAAACACCATATATTTT.